The TCR beta chain under discussion was sequenced for a study of CD8+ T cells in alopecia areata (dated by TCRdb to 2016 to 2019). Regarding the study in general: The treated patients, all with moderate-to-severe alopecia areata, were enrolled in an open-label pilot trial of oral tofacitinib given at 5 to 10 mg twice daily. In humans, TCRbeta sequencing was performed on scalp tissue and on sorted CD4+ and CD8+ peripheral blood T cells from healthy controls and from patients with patchy or totalis/universalis alopecia areata. Tofacitinib was administered for 6 to 18 months, and 6 months of follow-up off drug were then conducted to assess delayed response and recurrence. Scalp clonality was compared among normal scalp (n=4), patchy alopecia areata scalp (n=8), and alopecia totalis/universalis scalp (n=8). immunoSEQ multiplex PCR using 35 Vbeta forward primers and 13 Jbeta reverse primers was used to amplify TCRbeta CDR3 regions. The study used high-throughput TCRbeta sequencing to examine T cell clonal expansion in alopecia areata, in both the C3H/HeJ mouse model and human patients. The RNA source kit depended on sample type: the PAXgene miRNA kit for fixed scalp, the miRNeasy kit for PBMCs, and the RNeasy kit for mouse skin. Tofacitinib-treated patients had biopsies at baseline and at 4 and 24 weeks of treatment, with a later scalp biopsy in several patients.

On this clone itself: Its antigen remains unidentified. Per-base quality was not reported, and no clone a single base away is much larger than it.

V sheds 3 bases and J sheds 0 bases, leaving 5 bases between their ends. The CDR3 numbers 13 residues from cysteine through phenylalanine. The CDR3 DNA has 39 bases and is translated from base 1. CDR1 and CDR2 were assigned from the germline V gene as SGHDN and FVKESK. Broad study findings and their caveats: Resident alphabeta T cells in normal human skin are also sequenced, complicating scalp TCR repertoire analysis, unlike mouse skin dominated by gammadelta T cells. Compared with normal scalp, lesional scalp had higher clonality and more expanded CD8+ clones, particularly in alopecia totalis/universalis, a pattern that suggests antigenic drive. Shared TCR sequences between patients were less evident than in mice, which may be partly attributable to HLA diversity in the patient population.

The time point label on this specimen signifies: baseline before oral tofacitinib. From alopecia areata patients, peripheral blood was collected along with lesional scalp punch biopsies. PBMCs were separated by density centrifugation and stained for CD3, CD4 and CD8, after which CD4+ and CD8+ T cells were sorted on a FACSAria. The protocol used for the library was the immunoSEQ multiplex PCR assay. For TCR sequencing, RNA was extracted from every sample and reverse transcribed into cDNA to serve as template. SuperScript III was used for first-strand cDNA synthesis, primed with a 2:1 mix of oligo-dT and random hexamers. Amplification bias was assessed with a synthetic immune receptor repertoire, and residual bias was removed computationally. For the original study's pipeline: Raw reads were preprocessed for error removal, and CDR3 was defined according to IMGT conventions as running from the conserved cysteine to phenylalanine. Clonality was computed as 1 minus the Shannon entropy, with the entropy normalized by log2 of the number of productive unique TCRs. Scalp TCRbeta sequences were cross-referenced with sorted blood CD4 and CD8 repertoires so that the CD4 or CD8 identity of scalp clones could be inferred. TCRdb stores this immuneACCESS table with in-frame sequences only. Part of the clones is absent; in the studies checked, under half of the shortfall reflects unresolved V genes, and no reason is known for the rest. Clone size and the V and J calls come from that table; the DNA yielded D and trimming. This sample gives about 150,000 clones in total; 87% of them show up just once. The biggest ten clones account for about 15% of the sample.

The source material was CD8+ T cells sorted from blood, sampled at week 0. The receptor was derived from a human donor with alopecia areata. The chain is encoded by TRBV14 joined to TRBJ1-1; the D gene lacks a confident call. The CDR3 region has the sequence CASSHGVNTEAFF. The DNA sequence is as follows: TGTGCCAGCAGCCACGGGGTGAACACTGAAGCTTTCTTT.